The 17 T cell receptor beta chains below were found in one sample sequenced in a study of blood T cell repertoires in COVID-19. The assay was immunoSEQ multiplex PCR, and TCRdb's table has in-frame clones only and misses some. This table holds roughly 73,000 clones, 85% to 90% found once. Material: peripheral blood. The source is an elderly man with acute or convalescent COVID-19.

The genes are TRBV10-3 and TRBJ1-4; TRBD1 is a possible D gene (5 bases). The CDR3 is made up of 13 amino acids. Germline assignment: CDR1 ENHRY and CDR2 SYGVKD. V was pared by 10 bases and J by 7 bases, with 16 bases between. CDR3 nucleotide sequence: TGTGCCACCGGCGGGGGTGGGGCTGAAAAACTGTTTTTT. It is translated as CATGGGGAEKLFF.

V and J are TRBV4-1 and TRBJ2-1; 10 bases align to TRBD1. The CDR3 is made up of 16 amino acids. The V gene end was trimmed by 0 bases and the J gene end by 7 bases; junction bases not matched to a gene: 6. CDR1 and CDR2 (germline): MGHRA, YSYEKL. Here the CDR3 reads CASSQEPGQGWNEQFF. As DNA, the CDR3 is TGCGCCAGCAGCCAAGAACCGGGACAGGGGTGGAATGAGCAGTTCTTC.

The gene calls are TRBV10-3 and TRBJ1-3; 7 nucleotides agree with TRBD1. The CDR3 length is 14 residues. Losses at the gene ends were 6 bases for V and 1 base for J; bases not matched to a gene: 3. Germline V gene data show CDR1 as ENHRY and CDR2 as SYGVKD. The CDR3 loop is CAIRGTESGNTIYF. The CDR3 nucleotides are TGTGCCATCAGGGGGACAGAATCTGGAAACACCATATATTTT.

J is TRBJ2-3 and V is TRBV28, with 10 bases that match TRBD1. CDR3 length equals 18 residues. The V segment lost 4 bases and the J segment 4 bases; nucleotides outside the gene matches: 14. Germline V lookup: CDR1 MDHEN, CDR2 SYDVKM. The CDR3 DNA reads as TGTGCCAGCAGTTCCCCGGGACAGGGGAATGGGATGGCAGATACGCAGTATTTT. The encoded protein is CASSSPGQGNGMADTQYF.

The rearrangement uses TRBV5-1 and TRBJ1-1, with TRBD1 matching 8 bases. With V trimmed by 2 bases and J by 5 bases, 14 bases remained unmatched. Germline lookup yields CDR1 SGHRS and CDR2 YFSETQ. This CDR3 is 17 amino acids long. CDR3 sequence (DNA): TGCGCCAGCAGCTTAGTCCCCCTTGGACAGGGAAAAACTGAAGCTTTCTTT. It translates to CASSLVPLGQGKTEAFF.

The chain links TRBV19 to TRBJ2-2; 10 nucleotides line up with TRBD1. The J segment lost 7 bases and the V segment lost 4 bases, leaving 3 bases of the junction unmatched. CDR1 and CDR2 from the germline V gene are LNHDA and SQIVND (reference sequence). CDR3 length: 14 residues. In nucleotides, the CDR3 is TGTGCCAGTAGTAGACAGGGGGCGAACGGGGAGCTGTTTTTT. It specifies CASSRQGANGELFF.

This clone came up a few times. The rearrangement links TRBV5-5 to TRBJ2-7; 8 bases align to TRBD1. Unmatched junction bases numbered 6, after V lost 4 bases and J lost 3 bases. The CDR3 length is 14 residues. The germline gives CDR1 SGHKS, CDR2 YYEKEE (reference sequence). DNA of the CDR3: TGTGCCAGCAGCACAGGACAGGGTCTCTACGAGCAGTACTTC. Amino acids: CASSTGQGLYEQYF.

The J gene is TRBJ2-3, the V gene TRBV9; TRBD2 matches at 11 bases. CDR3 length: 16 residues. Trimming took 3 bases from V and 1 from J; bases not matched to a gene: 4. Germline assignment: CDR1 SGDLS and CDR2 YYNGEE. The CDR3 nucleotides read TGTGCCAGCAGCGCCTTACTAGCGGGAGGCACAGATACGCAGTATTTT. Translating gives CASSALLAGGTDTQYF.

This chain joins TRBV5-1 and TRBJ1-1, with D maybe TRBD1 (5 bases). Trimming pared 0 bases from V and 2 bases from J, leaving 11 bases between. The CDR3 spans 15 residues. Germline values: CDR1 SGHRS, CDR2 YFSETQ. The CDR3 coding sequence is TGCGCCAGCAGCTTGGTGGGGCAGGTTAACACTGAAGCTTTCTTT. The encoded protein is CASSLVGQVNTEAFF. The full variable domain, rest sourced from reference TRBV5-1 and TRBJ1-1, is KAGVTQTPRYLIKTRGQQVTLSCSPISGHRSVSWYQQTPGQGLQFLFEYFSETQRNKGNFPGRFSGRQFSNSRSEMNVSTLELGDSALYLCASSLVGQVNTEAFFGQGTRLTVV.

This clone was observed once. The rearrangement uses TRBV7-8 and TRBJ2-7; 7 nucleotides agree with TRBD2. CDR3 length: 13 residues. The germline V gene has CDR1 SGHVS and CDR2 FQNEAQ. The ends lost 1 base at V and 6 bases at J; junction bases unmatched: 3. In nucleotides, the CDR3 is TGTGCCAGCAGCTTAGGGCGCGGGGGCGAGCAGTACTTC. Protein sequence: CASSLGRGGEQYF.

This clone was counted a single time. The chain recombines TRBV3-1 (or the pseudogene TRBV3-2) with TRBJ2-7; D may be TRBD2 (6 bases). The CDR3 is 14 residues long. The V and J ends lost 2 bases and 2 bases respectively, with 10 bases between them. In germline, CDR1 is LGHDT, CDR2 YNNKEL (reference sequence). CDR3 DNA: TGTGCCAGCAGCCAATTTAGCGGCCCCTACGAGCAGTACTTC. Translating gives CASSQFSGPYEQYF.

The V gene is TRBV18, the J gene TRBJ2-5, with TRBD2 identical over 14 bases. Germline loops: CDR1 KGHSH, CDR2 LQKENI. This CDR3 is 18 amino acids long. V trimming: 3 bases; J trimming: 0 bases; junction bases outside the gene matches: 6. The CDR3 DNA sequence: TGTGCCAGCTCACCGTTGACTAGCGGGAGGGCCTACCAAGAGACCCAGTACTTC. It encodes CASSPLTSGRAYQETQYF.

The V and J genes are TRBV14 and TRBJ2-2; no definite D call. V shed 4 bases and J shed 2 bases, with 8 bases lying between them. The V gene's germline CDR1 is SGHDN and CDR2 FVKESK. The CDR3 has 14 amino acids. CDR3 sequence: CASSRQQNTGELFF. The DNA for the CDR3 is TGTGCCAGCAGCCGGCAACAAAACACCGGGGAGCTGTTTTTT.

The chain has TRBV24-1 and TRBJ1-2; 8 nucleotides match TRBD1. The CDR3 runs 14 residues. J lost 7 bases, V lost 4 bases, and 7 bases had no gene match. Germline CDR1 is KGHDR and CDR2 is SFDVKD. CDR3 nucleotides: TGTGCCACCAGTGAAACAGGGGGAGGTAGTGGCTACACCTTC. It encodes CATSETGGGSGYTF.

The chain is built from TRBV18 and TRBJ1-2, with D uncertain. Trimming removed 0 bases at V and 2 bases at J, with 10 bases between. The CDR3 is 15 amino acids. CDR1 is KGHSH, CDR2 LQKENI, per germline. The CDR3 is CASSPPSAGNYGYTF. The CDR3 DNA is TGTGCCAGCTCACCACCGTCGGCGGGGAACTATGGCTACACCTTC.

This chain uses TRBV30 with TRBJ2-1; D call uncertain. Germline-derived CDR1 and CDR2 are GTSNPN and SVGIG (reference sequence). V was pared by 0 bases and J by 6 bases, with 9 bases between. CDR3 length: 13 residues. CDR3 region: CAWSVGVGNEQFF. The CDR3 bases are TGTGCCTGGAGTGTCGGAGTTGGCAATGAGCAGTTCTTC.

The CDR3, as DNA: TGTGCCAGCAGGACCGGGACAGGGGGCGGACCCCAGCATTTT. This gives the protein CASRTGTGGGPQHF. The chain recombines TRBV2 with TRBJ1-5; 12 positions match TRBD1. Looked up from germline, CDR1 is SNHLY and CDR2 is FYNNEI. The CDR3 length is 14 residues. With 6 bases clipped from V and 10 bases from J, the junction kept 7 bases outside the gene matches. Together with reference TRBV2 and TRBJ1-5, the CDR3 gives the full variable domain: EPEVTQTPSHQVTQMGQEVILRCVPISNHLYFYWYRQILGQKVEFLVSFYNNEISEKSEIFDDQFSVERPDGSNFTLKIRSTKLEDSAMYFCASRTGTGGGPQHFGDGTRLSIL.